The source of this T cell receptor (beta chain) is a study of immune evolution from preneoplasia to lung adenocarcinoma. Findings and limits, study-wide: Top clone frequencies peaked in normal lung, apparently declining through invasive adenocarcinoma.

V gave up 6 bases and J gave up 2 bases, with 19 bases separating them. The CDR3 consists of 17 residues. CDR1 and CDR2 (germline): SGHVS, FQNEAQ. Only in-frame clones appear in the TCRdb table, and some are missing; sequencing was by immunoSEQ multiplex PCR. The table has 20,000 to 30,000 clones, around 74% seen once. In the case of this clone: As yet, its antigen is unknown.

The V call is TRBV7-8, the J call TRBJ1-4; D is unclear. The sequence came from a person in their sixties with invasive lung adenocarcinoma. Some clones in this sample may be carry-over from other donors' samples. Sequenced: FFPE invasive lung adenocarcinoma tissue. CDR3 DNA sequence: TGTGCCAGCAGGCAAGGCAGATTTGGAAGGACTAATGAAAAACTGTTTTTT. It translates to CASRQGRFGRTNEKLFF.